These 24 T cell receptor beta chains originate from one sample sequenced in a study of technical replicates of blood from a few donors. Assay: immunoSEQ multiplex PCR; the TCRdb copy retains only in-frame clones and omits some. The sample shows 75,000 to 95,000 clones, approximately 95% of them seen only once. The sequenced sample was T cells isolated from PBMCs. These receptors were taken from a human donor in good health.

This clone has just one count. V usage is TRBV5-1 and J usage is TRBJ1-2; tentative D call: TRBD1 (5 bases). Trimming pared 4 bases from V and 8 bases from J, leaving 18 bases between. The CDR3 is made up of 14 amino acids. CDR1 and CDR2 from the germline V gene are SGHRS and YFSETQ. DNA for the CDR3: TGCGCCAGCAGCGCAGAGAGGCAGGGAAACGGCTACACCTTC. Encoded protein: CASSAERQGNGYTF.

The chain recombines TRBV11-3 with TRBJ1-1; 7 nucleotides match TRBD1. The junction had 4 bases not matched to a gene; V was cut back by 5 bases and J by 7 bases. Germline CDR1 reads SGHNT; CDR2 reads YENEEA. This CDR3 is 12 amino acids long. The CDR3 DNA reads TGTGCCAGCAGCACGACAGGGTATGAAGCTTTCTTT. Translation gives CASSTTGYEAFF.

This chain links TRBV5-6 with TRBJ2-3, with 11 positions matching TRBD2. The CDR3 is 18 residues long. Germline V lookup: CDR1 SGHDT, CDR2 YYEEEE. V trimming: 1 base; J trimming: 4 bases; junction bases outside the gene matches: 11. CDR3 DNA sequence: TGTGCCAGCAGCTTGAGGAGACTAGCGGGGAGGGTTGCAGATACGCAGTATTTT. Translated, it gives CASSLRRLAGRVADTQYF.

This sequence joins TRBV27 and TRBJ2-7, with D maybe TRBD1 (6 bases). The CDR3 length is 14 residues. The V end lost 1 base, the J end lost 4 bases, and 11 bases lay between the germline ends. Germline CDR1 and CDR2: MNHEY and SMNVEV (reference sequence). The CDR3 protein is CASSLFPGAYEQYF. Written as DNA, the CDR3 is TGTGCCAGCAGTTTATTTCCAGGGGCATACGAGCAGTACTTC.

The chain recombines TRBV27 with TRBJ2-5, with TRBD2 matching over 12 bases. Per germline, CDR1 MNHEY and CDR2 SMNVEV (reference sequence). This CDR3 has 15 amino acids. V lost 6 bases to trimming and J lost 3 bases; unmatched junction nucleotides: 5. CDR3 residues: CASRRTSGRKETQYF. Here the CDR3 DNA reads TGTGCCAGCAGACGTACTAGCGGGAGGAAAGAGACCCAGTACTTC.

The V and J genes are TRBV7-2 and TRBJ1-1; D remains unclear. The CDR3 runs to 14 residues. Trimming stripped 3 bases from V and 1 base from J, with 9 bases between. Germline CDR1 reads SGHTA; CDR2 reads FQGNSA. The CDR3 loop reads CASSFARGNTEAFF. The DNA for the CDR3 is TGTGCCAGCAGCTTCGCCCGGGGGAACACTGAAGCTTTCTTT.

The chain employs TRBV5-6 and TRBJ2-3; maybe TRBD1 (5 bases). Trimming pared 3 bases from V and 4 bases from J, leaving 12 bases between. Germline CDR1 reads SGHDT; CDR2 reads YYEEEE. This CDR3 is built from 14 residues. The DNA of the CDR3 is TGTGCCAGCAGCTGGACACAAACGCCAGATACGCAGTATTTT. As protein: CASSWTQTPDTQYF. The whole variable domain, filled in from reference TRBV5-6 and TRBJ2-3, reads DAGVTQSPTHLIKTRGQQVTLRCSPKSGHDTVSWYQQALGQGPQFIFQYYEEEERQRGNFPDRFSGHQFPNYSSELNVNALLLGDSALYLCASSWTQTPDTQYFGPGTRLTVL.

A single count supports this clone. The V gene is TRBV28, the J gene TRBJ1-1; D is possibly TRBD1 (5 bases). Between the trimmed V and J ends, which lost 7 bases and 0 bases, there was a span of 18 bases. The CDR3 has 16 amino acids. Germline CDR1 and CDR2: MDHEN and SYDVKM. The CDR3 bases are TGTGCCAGCAAGAAACCGGGACTCCAAATGAACACTGAAGCTTTCTTT. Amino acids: CASKKPGLQMNTEAFF. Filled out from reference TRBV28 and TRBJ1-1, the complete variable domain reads DVKVTQSSRYLVKRTGEKVFLECVQDMDHENMFWYRQDPGLGLRLIYFSYDVKMKEKGDIPEGYSVSREKKERFSLILESASTNQTSMYLCASKKPGLQMNTEAFFGQGTRLTVV.

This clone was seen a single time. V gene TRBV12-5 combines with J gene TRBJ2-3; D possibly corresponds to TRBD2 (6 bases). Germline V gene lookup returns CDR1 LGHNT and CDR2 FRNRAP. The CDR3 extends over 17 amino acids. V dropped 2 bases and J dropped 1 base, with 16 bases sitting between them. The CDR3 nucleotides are TGTGCTAGTGGTTTGTCACCAAGCGGCGGGGGCACAGATACGCAGTATTTT. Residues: CASGLSPSGGGTDTQYF.

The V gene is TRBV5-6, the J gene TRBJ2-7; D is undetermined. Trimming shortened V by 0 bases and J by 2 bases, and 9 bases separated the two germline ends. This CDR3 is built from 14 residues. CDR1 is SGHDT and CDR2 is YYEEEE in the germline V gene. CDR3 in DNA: TGTGCCAGCAGCTTGGGCGGTACAACCTACGAGCAGTACTTC. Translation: CASSLGGTTYEQYF.

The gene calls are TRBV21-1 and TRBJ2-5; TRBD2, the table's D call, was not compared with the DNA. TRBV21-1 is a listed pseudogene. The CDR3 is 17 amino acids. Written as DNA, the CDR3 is TGTGCCAGCAGCAAAATGTATGTGACTAGAATATGGGAGACCCAGTACTTC. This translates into CASSKMYVTRIWETQYF.

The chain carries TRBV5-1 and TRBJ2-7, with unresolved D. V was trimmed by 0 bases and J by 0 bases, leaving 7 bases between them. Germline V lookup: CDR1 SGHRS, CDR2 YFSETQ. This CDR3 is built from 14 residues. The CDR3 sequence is CASSLEAGSYEQYF. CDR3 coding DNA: TGCGCCAGCAGCTTGGAGGCAGGCTCCTACGAGCAGTACTTC.

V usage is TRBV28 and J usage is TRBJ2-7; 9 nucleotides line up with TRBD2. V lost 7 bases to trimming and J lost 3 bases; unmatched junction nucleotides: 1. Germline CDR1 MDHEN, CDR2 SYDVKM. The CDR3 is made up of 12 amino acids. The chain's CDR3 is CASKTSGYEQYF. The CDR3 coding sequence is TGTGCCAGCAAGACTAGCGGCTACGAGCAGTACTTC.

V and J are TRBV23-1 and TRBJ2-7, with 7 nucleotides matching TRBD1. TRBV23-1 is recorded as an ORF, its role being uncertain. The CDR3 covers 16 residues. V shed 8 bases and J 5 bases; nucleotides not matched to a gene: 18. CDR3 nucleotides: TGCGCCAGCGCCCTGCCAAAGGACAGGTATAGGAACGAGCAGTACTTC. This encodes CASALPKDRYRNEQYF.

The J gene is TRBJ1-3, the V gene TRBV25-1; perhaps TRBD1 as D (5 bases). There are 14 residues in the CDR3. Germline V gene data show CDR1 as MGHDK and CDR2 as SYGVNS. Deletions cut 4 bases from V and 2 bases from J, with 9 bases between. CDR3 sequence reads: CASSGAGTGNTIYF. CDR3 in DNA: TGTGCCAGCAGTGGGGCAGGGACTGGAAACACCATATATTTT.

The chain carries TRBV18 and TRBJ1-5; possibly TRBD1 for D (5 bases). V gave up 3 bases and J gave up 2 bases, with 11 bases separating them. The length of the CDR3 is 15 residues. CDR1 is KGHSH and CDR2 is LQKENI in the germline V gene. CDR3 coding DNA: TGTGCCAGCTCACCTGGGGGGGTTGGCAATCAGCCCCAGCATTTT. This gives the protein CASSPGGVGNQPQHF.

CDR3 sequence reads: CASSPGPPGGLINTEAFF. The CDR3, as DNA: TGTGCCAGCAGCCCAGGACCCCCAGGGGGCCTCATAAACACTGAAGCTTTCTTT. The V call is TRBV11-1, the J call TRBJ1-1; 8 bases match TRBD1. The ends lost 5 bases at V and 2 bases at J; junction bases unmatched: 16. Germline values: CDR1 SGHAT, CDR2 FQDESV (reference sequence). The CDR3 spans 18 residues.

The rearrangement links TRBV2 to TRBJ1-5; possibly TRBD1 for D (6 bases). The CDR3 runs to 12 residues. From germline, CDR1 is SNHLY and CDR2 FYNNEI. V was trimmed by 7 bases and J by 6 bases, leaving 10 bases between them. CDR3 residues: CASTGEGQPQHF. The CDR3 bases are TGTGCCAGCACAGGGGAGGGTCAGCCCCAGCATTTT. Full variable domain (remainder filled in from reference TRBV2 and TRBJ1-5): EPEVTQTPSHQVTQMGQEVILRCVPISNHLYFYWYRQILGQKVEFLVSFYNNEISEKSEIFDDQFSVERPDGSNFTLKIRSTKLEDSAMYFCASTGEGQPQHFGDGTRLSIL.

The CDR3 spells CASTNSRRNEQFF. The CDR3 DNA reads TGTGCCAGCACCAACTCCCGCCGGAATGAGCAGTTCTTC. The chain employs TRBV28 and TRBJ2-1; D gene uncertain. Per germline, CDR1 MDHEN and CDR2 SYDVKM. The V and J ends lost 7 bases and 7 bases respectively, with 14 bases between them. The CDR3 length is 13 residues.

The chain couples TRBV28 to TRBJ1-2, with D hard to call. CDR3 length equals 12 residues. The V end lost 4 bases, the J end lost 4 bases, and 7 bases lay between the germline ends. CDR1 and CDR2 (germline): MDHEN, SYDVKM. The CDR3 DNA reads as TGTGCCAGCAGTTCGTTCCTCTATGGCTACACCTTC. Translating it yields CASSSFLYGYTF.

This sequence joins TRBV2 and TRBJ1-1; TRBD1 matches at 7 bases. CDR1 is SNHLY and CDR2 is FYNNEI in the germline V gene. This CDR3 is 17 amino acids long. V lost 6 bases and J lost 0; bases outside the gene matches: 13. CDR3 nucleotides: TGTGCCAGCAGGGTCGATAGACAGGGCGCTATGAACACTGAAGCTTTCTTT. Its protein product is CASRVDRQGAMNTEAFF.

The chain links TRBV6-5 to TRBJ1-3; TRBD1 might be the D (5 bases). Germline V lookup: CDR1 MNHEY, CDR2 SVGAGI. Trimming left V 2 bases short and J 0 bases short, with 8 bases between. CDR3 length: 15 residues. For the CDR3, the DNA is TGTGCCAGCAGTTACGGGGGGAACTCTGGAAACACCATATATTTT. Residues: CASSYGGNSGNTIYF.

DNA for the CDR3: TGCGCCAGCAGCCCGGGACAGGCCACAGATACGCAGTATTTT. This gives the protein CASSPGQATDTQYF. The chain joins TRBV4-1 to TRBJ2-3; the match to TRBD1 covers 8 bases. The V gene end was trimmed by 4 bases and the J gene end by 2 bases; junction bases not matched to a gene: 2. The CDR3 is 14 amino acids. Germline V CDR1 and CDR2: MGHRA, YSYEKL.

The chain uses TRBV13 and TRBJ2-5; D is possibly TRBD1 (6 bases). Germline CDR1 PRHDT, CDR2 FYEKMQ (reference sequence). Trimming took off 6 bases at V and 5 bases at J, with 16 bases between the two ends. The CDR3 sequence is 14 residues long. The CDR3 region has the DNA TGTGCCAGCAGTCCACCGGGGCAGGGGGAGACCCAGTACTTC. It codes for CASSPPGQGETQYF.